This T cell receptor (beta chain) was sequenced in a study of T-cell memory formation after mild COVID-19. Study conclusions and caveats: Some clones that responded were present in memory (sampled pre-infection), which suggests cross-reactive memory joined.

Points on this clonotype: Its antigen is as yet unknown.

Germline values: CDR1 SQVTM, CDR2 ANQGSEA. V lost 5 bases to trimming and J lost 0 bases, with 8 bases between them. The CDR3 has 14 residues. TCRdb re-called the 5' RACE reads through MiXCR, storing one row per CDR3 protein. The sample includes under 250,000 distinct CDR3 sequences, around 9.5% of them seen just once. The TCR comes from a man in his late teens or twenties who had mild COVID-19 (a few samples of this study predate the infection). Cell type and time point are not known. The chain recombines TRBV29-1 with TRBJ1-6; D ambiguous. Input material: PBMCs or a T cell subset sorted from them (not recorded which). CDR3 region: CSVRGSSYNSPLHF. The CDR3 nucleotides are TGCAGCGTTCGAGGAAGCTCCTATAATTCACCCCTCCACTTT.